These 2 T cell receptor beta chains share one sample of origin, sequenced in a study of blood T cell repertoires in COVID-19 (dated by TCRdb to the early 2020s). Library prep was done by the immunoSEQ multiplex PCR assay. The immuneACCESS repertoire file appears here via TCRdb, limited to in-frame rearrangements. These files lack a portion of the clones; in checked studies, under half of the deficit traces to unresolved V genes, and the cause of the others is not known. For this sample there are hundreds of thousands of clones; around 91% appear just once. Of the sample, roughly an eighth is held by the ten largest clones. Sequencing used peripheral blood. The source of these receptors is a woman aged 60-70 years with acute or convalescent COVID-19.

CDR3 nucleotide sequence: TGCGCCAGCAGCCTTAAGCGGTCTAGTGAAGCTTTCTTT. It yields the protein CASSLKRSSEAFF. This chain connects TRBV5-1 to TRBJ1-1; D is uncertain. Germline assignment: CDR1 SGHRS and CDR2 YFSETQ. The CDR3 sequence is 13 residues long. The V and J ends lost 4 bases and 7 bases respectively, with 14 bases between them.

This clone was seen only a few times. This rearrangement joins TRBV6-2 or TRBV6-3 to TRBJ2-1; 7 nucleotides align to TRBD1. V shed 5 bases, J shed 8 bases, and the junction held 9 bases outside the gene matches. The germline V gene encodes CDR1 MNHEY and CDR2 SVGEGT. CDR3 size: 14 residues. The CDR3 DNA is TGTGCCAGCAGTGTCGACAGGGTTATCGATGAGCAGTTCTTC. Protein sequence: CASSVDRVIDEQFF.